This T cell receptor beta chain derives from a study of OX40 agonist ivuxolimab in advanced cancers. This clone was picked up one time. With 0 bases removed from V and 1 base from J, the gap between germline ends came to 10 bases. The V gene's germline CDR1 is SGDLS and CDR2 YYNGEE. The CDR3 extends over 16 amino acids. Profiled with immunoSEQ multiplex PCR; TCRdb holds only in-frame clones, not every one. The data show about 69,000 clones, with 89% seen just once and about 4% held by the top ten. V usage is TRBV9 and J usage is TRBJ2-2; D is possibly TRBD2 (5 bases). This TCR was sampled from an adult with an advanced solid tumor such as melanoma, head and neck, liver or kidney cancer. The material sequenced was CD4+ or CD8+ T cells sorted from blood, taken in a trial of the OX40 agonist ivuxolimab. Written as DNA, the CDR3 is TGTGCCAGCAGCGTAGTCACGGGGTGGAACACCGGGGAGCTGTTTTTT. It yields the protein CASSVVTGWNTGELFF.